This TCR beta chain was identified in a study of shared clonotypes between healthy human individuals. Study summary: There were three CD4 naive, three CD4 memory, two CD8 naive and one CD8 memory plates per donor.

V gave up 3 bases and J gave up 4 bases; unmatched junction bases: 6. CDR1 is SSHAT and CDR2 is FNYEAQ in the germline V gene (reference sequence). This CDR3 has 15 residues. Donors were healthy HIV-negative adults without recently reported acute infections or vaccinations. The study drew all its donors from Caucasian adults living in Nashville, Tennessee. Profiled with immunoSEQ multiplex PCR; TCRdb holds only in-frame clones, not every one. The sample consists of 2,500,000 or so clones, 85% to 95% of them appearing once. The genes are TRBV7-7 and TRBJ2-3; 8 nucleotides line up with TRBD2. Sequenced sample: naive CD4+ T cells from PBMCs. The sample's subset: CD45RA+ positively selected. The source is a man aged 18 to 29 in good health. Some clones in this sample may be carry-over from other donors' samples. CDR3 nucleotide sequence: TGTGCCAGCAGCTTGGGAGCGGGAGTCGCAGATACGCAGTATTTT. Residues: CASSLGAGVADTQYF.